Listed below are T cell receptor beta chains from one sample, sequenced in a study of blood T cell repertoires in COVID-19. Clones were read by immunoSEQ multiplex PCR, and TCRdb kept only the in-frame ones, dropping some. The table records fewer than 90,000 clones, 85% to 90% of them present only once. The sample taken for sequencing was peripheral blood. These receptors were taken from a human donor in a cohort sampled during active COVID-19. The CDR3 runs from the conserved cysteine through the conserved F or W. The order of the fields is D gene, V gene, clone size, J gene, CDR3 protein, CDR3 DNA. D genes are given only for firm matches. Expanded clones are given a class, and other clones once, few, many or no size at all.

D gene: NA
V gene: TRBV18
clone size: NA
J gene: TRBJ2-2
CDR3 protein: CASSPPTGLNTGELFF
CDR3 DNA: TGTGCCAGCTCACCTCCGACAGGACTTAACACCGGGGAGCTGTTTTTT

D gene: NA
V gene: TRBV28
clone size: NA
J gene: TRBJ2-2
CDR3 protein: CASSPRTYTGELFF
CDR3 DNA: TGTGCCAGCAGCCCGCGGACATACACCGGGGAGCTGTTTTTT

D gene: TRBD1
V gene: TRBV11-2
clone size: NA
J gene: TRBJ2-7
CDR3 protein: CASSLSTGTYEQYF
CDR3 DNA: TGTGCCAGCAGCTTGTCGACAGGGACATACGAGCAGTACTTC

D gene: TRBD2
V gene: TRBV3-1/TRBV3-2
clone size: NA
J gene: TRBJ2-5
CDR3 protein: CASSQEPGLAGGPTQYF
CDR3 DNA: TGTGCCAGCAGCCAAGAACCAGGACTAGCGGGAGGGCCGACCCAGTACTTC

D gene: NA
V gene: TRBV9
clone size: NA
J gene: TRBJ1-3
CDR3 protein: CASSVDGLSGNTIYF
CDR3 DNA: TGTGCCAGCAGCGTAGACGGTTTATCTGGAAACACCATATATTTT

D gene: NA
V gene: TRBV11-3
clone size: once
J gene: TRBJ1-5
CDR3 protein: CASSRGSNQPQHF
CDR3 DNA: TGTGCCAGCAGCCGGGGTAGCAATCAGCCCCAGCATTTT

D gene: NA
V gene: TRBV7-2
clone size: NA
J gene: TRBJ1-2
CDR3 protein: CASSLARFEGDGYTF
CDR3 DNA: TGTGCCAGCAGCTTAGCGCGGTTCGAGGGGGACGGCTACACCTTC

D gene: TRBD1
V gene: TRBV15
clone size: NA
J gene: TRBJ1-1
CDR3 protein: CATSRDGDRDTFF
CDR3 DNA: TGTGCCACCAGCAGAGATGGAGACAGGGACACTTTCTTT

D gene: NA
V gene: TRBV6-6
clone size: few
J gene: TRBJ1-2
CDR3 protein: CASSYSNAVNYGYTF
CDR3 DNA: TGTGCCAGCAGTTACTCGAATGCAGTGAACTATGGCTACACCTTC

D gene: TRBD2
V gene: TRBV20-1
clone size: NA
J gene: TRBJ2-3
CDR3 protein: CSASLREGGDTQYF
CDR3 DNA: TGCAGTGCTAGTCTGCGGGAGGGCGGGGATACGCAGTATTTT

D gene: NA
V gene: TRBV2
clone size: NA
J gene: TRBJ2-3
CDR3 protein: CASSEGPGADTQYF
CDR3 DNA: TGTGCCAGCAGTGAAGGCCCGGGGGCAGATACGCAGTATTTT

D gene: NA
V gene: TRBV19
clone size: NA
J gene: TRBJ2-1
CDR3 protein: CASSQSYGGAVSSYNEQFF
CDR3 DNA: TGTGCCAGTAGTCAATCGTATGGGGGGGCGGTCAGCTCCTACAATGAGCAGTTCTTC

D gene: NA
V gene: TRBV12-3/TRBV12-4
clone size: NA
J gene: TRBJ1-2
CDR3 protein: CASSQGLTGGYTF
CDR3 DNA: TGTGCCAGCAGTCAGGGTTTAACAGGCGGCTACACCTTC

D gene: NA
V gene: TRBV5-1
clone size: NA
J gene: TRBJ2-1
CDR3 protein: CASSFPRTPSYNEQFF
CDR3 DNA: TGCGCCAGCAGCTTTCCTAGGACACCCTCCTACAATGAGCAGTTCTTC

D gene: NA
V gene: TRBV12-3/TRBV12-4
clone size: NA
J gene: TRBJ1-5
CDR3 protein: CASSRGDQPQHF
CDR3 DNA: TGTGCCAGCAGTCGGGGGGATCAGCCCCAGCATTTT

D gene: NA
V gene: TRBV7-9
clone size: NA
J gene: TRBJ2-7
CDR3 protein: CASSLEGGPYEQYF
CDR3 DNA: TGTGCCAGCAGCTTAGAGGGCGGGCCCTACGAGCAGTACTTC

D gene: NA
V gene: TRBV23-1
clone size: once
J gene: TRBJ2-1
CDR3 protein: CASTPGRRDNEQFF
CDR3 DNA: TGCGCCAGCACCCCAGGCAGGCGGGACAATGAGCAGTTCTTC

D gene: NA
V gene: TRBV11-2
clone size: once
J gene: TRBJ2-7
CDR3 protein: CASSFYRASYEQYF
CDR3 DNA: TGTGCCAGCAGCTTTTACAGGGCCTCCTACGAGCAGTACTTC

D gene: NA
V gene: TRBV7-2
clone size: NA
J gene: TRBJ2-3
CDR3 protein: CASSLDVSMQYF
CDR3 DNA: TGTGCCAGCAGCTTAGATGTCTCTATGCAGTATTTT

D gene: NA
V gene: TRBV19
clone size: NA
J gene: TRBJ1-1
CDR3 protein: CASSWQGNTEAFF
CDR3 DNA: TGTGCCAGTAGTTGGCAGGGGAACACTGAAGCTTTCTTT

D gene: TRBD1
V gene: TRBV7-2
clone size: NA
J gene: TRBJ1-1
CDR3 protein: CASSLVGSTGAEAFF
CDR3 DNA: TGTGCCAGCAGCTTAGTGGGGTCCACAGGGGCTGAAGCTTTCTTT

D gene: NA
V gene: TRBV2
clone size: NA
J gene: TRBJ1-3
CDR3 protein: CASKPAGNTIYF
CDR3 DNA: TGTGCCAGCAAGCCGGCTGGAAACACCATATATTTT